This TCR beta chain was sequenced in a study of tumor and adjacent non-tumor tissue in lung cancer. Findings and limits, study-wide: Tumor repertoires had a smaller top 100 clone share than normal lung.

The length of the CDR3 is 15 residues. Looked up from germline, CDR1 is SQVTM and CDR2 is ANQGSEA. This sample's RNA came from whole unsorted tissue. TCRbeta libraries were built with three rounds of nested PCR, modified from ARM-PCR. One entry per CDR3 protein, called by TCRdb with MiXCR from the multiplex PCR reads. This sample carries some 74,000 distinct CDR3 sequences, 72% of them seen once, and the ten largest clones take about a tenth. In regard to this clonotype: No antigen is known for it. An end of the junction differs from the germline gene, which may be a read error.

The J gene is TRBJ2-1, the V gene TRBV29-1; D may be TRBD2 (6 bases). The sequencing input was lung tumor tissue. This receptor was taken from a middle-aged woman with non-small cell lung cancer. The CDR3 protein is CGVPGARTSYNEQFF. In DNA, the CDR3 is TGCGGCGTACCGGGAGCGCGAACCTCCTACAATGAGCAGTTCTTC.